These T cell receptor beta chains were read from a single sample in a study of cytomegalovirus exposure and HLA in healthy donors. Measured with immunoSEQ multiplex PCR; TCRdb has only the in-frame clones, and not every one. The sample yields over 150,000 clones, about four fifths seen once. The source material was PBMCs. The receptors shown here come from a man aged 25-40 years in good health and CMV-seropositive. The CDR3 runs from the conserved cysteine through the conserved F or W. D genes are given only for firm matches. Clone sizes are given selectively: once, few, many, or a class where the clone is expanded.

few	TRBJ2-6	TRBV28	NA	TGTGCCAGCAACCCCCAGGGGTCCGGGGCCAACGTCCTGACTTTC	CASNPQGSGANVLTF
NA	TRBJ2-1	TRBV9	TRBD2	TGTGCCAGCAGCCACGGGACTAGCGGCCGCTACAATGAGCAGTTCTTC	CASSHGTSGRYNEQFF
NA	TRBJ1-3	TRBV5-1	NA	TGCGCCAGCAGCGGGGACATTGGAAACACCATATATTTT	CASSGDIGNTIYF
NA	TRBJ1-1	TRBV11-2	NA	TGTGCCAGCAGCTTGATGTCGGGAGACACTGAAGCTTTCTTT	CASSLMSGDTEAFF
NA	TRBJ2-3	TRBV7-8	TRBD2	TGTGCCAGCAGCCCCAGGACTAGCGGGCCTTCAACAGATACGCAGTATTTT	CASSPRTSGPSTDTQYF
NA	TRBJ2-3	TRBV21-1	NA	TGTGCCAGCCCTAGTGACCTAGAGGTGGATACGCAGTATTTT	CASPSDLEVDTQYF
NA	TRBJ1-1	TRBV19	NA	TGTGCCAGTAGTATGGGGGGTAGCAGTTTAGCTTTCTTT	CASSMGGSSLAFF
NA	TRBJ2-4	TRBV5-6	NA	TGTGCCAGCAGCTTCCTAGGGGGGGAAAACATTCAGTACTTC	CASSFLGGENIQYF
NA	TRBJ1-1	TRBV19	NA	TGTGCCAGTAGTTACCCACCTTCGGAGAGACCAACTGAAGCTTTCTTT	CASSYPPSERPTEAFF
NA	TRBJ2-5	TRBV6-1	TRBD1	TGTGCCAGCAGTGCCACAGGGGGCGGAGGCCAAGAGACCCAGTACTTC	CASSATGGGGQETQYF
once	TRBJ1-2	TRBV28	NA	TGTGCCAGCAGCTTAGAGAGTTATTATGGCTACACCTTC	CASSLESYYGYTF
NA	TRBJ2-2	TRBV27	NA	TGTGCCAGCAGCCAGGACCCCCGGGGGAGGACCGGGGAGCTGTTTTTT	CASSQDPRGRTGELFF
NA	TRBJ2-7	TRBV4-1	TRBD1	TGCGCCAGCAGCCAAGATATGGACAGGGCCTACGAGCAGTACTTC	CASSQDMDRAYEQYF
once	TRBJ2-1	TRBV13	NA	TGTGCCAGCAGCGCACCAGCACAGGGACGTGATGAGCAGTTCTTC	CASSAPAQGRDEQFF
NA	TRBJ1-1	TRBV6-5	TRBD1	TGTGCCAGCATGAAGGACAGGGACCACACTGAAGCTTTCTTT	CASMKDRDHTEAFF
NA	TRBJ2-5	TRBV4-1	TRBD1	TGCGCCAGCAGCCAAGGAGACAGGGTGATAGAGACCCAGTACTTC	CASSQGDRVIETQYF
few	TRBJ2-7	TRBV5-1	NA	TGCGCCAGCAGCTCATCCTACGAGCAGTACTTC	CASSSSYEQYF
NA	TRBJ1-2	TRBV11-2	TRBD1	TGTGCCAGCAGCCCGTGGACAGGGGCCAGCTATGGCTACACCTTC	CASSPWTGASYGYTF
few	TRBJ2-5	TRBV4-3	TRBD2	TGCGCCAGCAGCCAAGGGGGCGGGGGTCCCCAAGAGACCCAGTACTTC	CASSQGGGGPQETQYF
few	TRBJ2-1	TRBV21-1	NA	TGTGCCAGCAGCACCCGGGGAGCCCCGGGGGATGAGCAGTTCTTC	CASSTRGAPGDEQFF
NA	TRBJ2-5	TRBV7-9	TRBD2	TGTTCCAGCAGCCGGGGACTAGGTAGGGAGACCCAGTACTTC	CSSSRGLGRETQYF
NA	TRBJ2-5	TRBV19	NA	TGTGCCAGTAGCACCAACCGGGGTCAAGAGACCCAGTACTTC	CASSTNRGQETQYF
NA	TRBJ1-2	TRBV7-2	NA	TGTGCCAGCAGCTTACTTCAGGGGAACTATGGCTACACCTTC	CASSLLQGNYGYTF
NA	TRBJ1-2	TRBV19	NA	TGTGCCAGTAGTGGAACAGGCAACCTTGGCTATGGCTACACCTTC	CASSGTGNLGYGYTF
NA	TRBJ1-5	TRBV6-1	NA	TGTGCCAGCAGTGACCTACAGGGCTCCTATAGCAATCAGCCCCAGCATTTT	CASSDLQGSYSNQPQHF
NA	TRBJ2-2	TRBV4-1	NA	TGCGCCAGCGCGGTCCATGACAGTAACACCGGGGAGCTGTTTTTT	CASAVHDSNTGELFF
NA	TRBJ2-2	TRBV18	NA	TGTGCCAGCTCACCACCCAGGGTTTCTGGGGAGCTGTTTTTT	CASSPPRVSGELFF
NA	TRBJ1-5	TRBV27	NA	TGTGCCAGCAGTTTAAAACCGGGAGGGAGCAATCAGCCCCAGCATTTT	CASSLKPGGSNQPQHF
NA	TRBJ2-1	TRBV7-7	TRBD2	TGTGCCAGCAGCTTACACCTAGCGGGGGGGGGTAGTGAGCAGTTCTTC	CASSLHLAGGGSEQFF
NA	TRBJ2-2	TRBV6-5	NA	TGTGCCAGCAGTTACTCGATCCCCGGGAACACCGGGGAGCTGTTTTTT	CASSYSIPGNTGELFF
NA	TRBJ1-5	TRBV6-1	TRBD1	TGTGCCAGCAGCCCAGGGGGGAGCAATCAGCCCCAGCATTTT	CASSPGGSNQPQHF
NA	TRBJ1-5	TRBV2	TRBD1	TGTGCCAGCAGCGGGACAGGGAGAGGACAGCCCCAGCATTTT	CASSGTGRGQPQHF
NA	TRBJ1-6	TRBV5-1	NA	TGCGCCAGCAGCCAGACCGTCTCGGAGTTCTATAATTCACCCCTCCACTTT	CASSQTVSEFYNSPLHF
few	TRBJ1-2	TRBV6-5	NA	TGTGCCAGCAGTTACCCCAGGGGCTATGGCTACACCTTC	CASSYPRGYGYTF
few	TRBJ2-7	TRBV10-2	TRBD2	TGCGCCAGCACGACTAGCGGGTTTGGGGAGCAGTACTTC	CASTTSGFGEQYF
NA	TRBJ2-5	TRBV30	NA	TGTGCCTGGAGTGTATTGGGGGGAACCGCTCAAGAGACCCAGTACTTC	CAWSVLGGTAQETQYF
NA	TRBJ2-1	TRBV5-1	NA	TGCGCCAGCAGCCTACAGGGTCAGCCCTACAATGAGCAGTTCTTC	CASSLQGQPYNEQFF
NA	TRBJ2-2	TRBV27	TRBD2	TGTGCCAGCAGCCCGCATCCCACTAGCGGGAGACGATGGACCGGGGAGCTGTTTTTT	CASSPHPTSGRRWTGELFF
NA	TRBJ1-1	TRBV10-3	NA	TGTGCCAGCCAAACTGACACCGCTGAAGCTTTCTTT	CASQTDTAEAFF
NA	TRBJ2-3	TRBV5-1	TRBD2	TGCGCCAGCATAGGGACTAGCGGGAGGGCCGGAGATACGCAGTATTTT	CASIGTSGRAGDTQYF
NA	TRBJ1-1	TRBV7-2	NA	TGTGCCAGCAGCTTAGTGTGGGGGGGGGACACTGAAGCTTTCTTT	CASSLVWGGDTEAFF
NA	TRBJ1-1	TRBV2	TRBD1	TGTGCCAGCACCCTCAACAGGGGGAGGAACACTGAAGCTTTCTTT	CASTLNRGRNTEAFF
once	TRBJ1-1	TRBV7-9	TRBD1	TGTGCCAGCAGCTTACCCGTCCGGGACAGCCTTGAAGCTTTCTTT	CASSLPVRDSLEAFF
NA	TRBJ1-5	TRBV4-2	NA	TGTGCCAGCAGCCAGGGAGACACAGGGATGGATCAGCCCCAGCATTTT	CASSQGDTGMDQPQHF
NA	TRBJ2-1	TRBV14	TRBD2	TGTGCCAGCAGCCAAACCCTGGGGACTAGCGGGAGAGGGTCCTACAATGAGCAGTTCTTC	CASSQTLGTSGRGSYNEQFF
NA	TRBJ1-2	TRBV7-2	TRBD1	TGTGCCAGCAGCCCACAAGGACAGGACCTAAACTATGGCTACACCTTC	CASSPQGQDLNYGYTF
once	TRBJ1-2	TRBV4-3	TRBD1	TGCGCCAGCAGCCAAGTTGCGGGGACAGATGGCTACACCTTC	CASSQVAGTDGYTF
NA	TRBJ1-1	TRBV6-5	TRBD1	TGTGCCAGCCGAACCTACAGGGGGAAGAACACTGAAGCTTTCTTT	CASRTYRGKNTEAFF
NA	TRBJ1-4	TRBV2	TRBD1	TGTGCCAGAAGTCAGGGGGTTAATGAAAAACTGTTTTTT	CARSQGVNEKLFF